This TCR beta chain was identified in a study of neurological immune-mediated disorders. Regarding the study as a whole: CDR3 amino acid sequences found in expanded clones were never shared across subjects, suggesting private repertoires in all groups. Grouping of repertoires by phylogeny put those of 18 of 34 multiple sclerosis patients into a single related-CDR3 cluster, a possible signature.

CDR3 length: 13 residues. Germline V lookup: CDR1 LGHDT, CDR2 YNNKEL (reference sequence). The V gene lost 4 bases and the J gene lost 0 bases, with 6 bases spanning the gap. PBMCs numbering 2 million and stored at -80 C yielded the unsorted libraries. 5'RACE with 10-nucleotide random UMIs generated the cDNA. One entry per CDR3 protein, called by TCRdb with MiXCR from the 5' RACE reads. Of 85,000 to 100,000 distinct CDR3 sequences in the sample, roughly 3.5% were seen once. This clonotype showed up many times. Its antigen remains unidentified. The source material was PBMCs. The chain combines TRBV3-1 with TRBJ1-1; unclear D gene. This clonotype originated in a woman younger than 35 with multiple sclerosis. CDR3 nucleotide sequence: TGTGCCAGCAGCCTCTCAGTGAACACTGAAGCTTTCTTT. Amino acids: CASSLSVNTEAFF.